The 9 T cell receptor beta chains below come from one sample, sequenced in a study of blood T cell repertoires in COVID-19. Using immunoSEQ multiplex PCR, the repertoire was profiled, and TCRdb retains in-frame clones only, with some absent. Of 90,000 to 120,000 clones listed, less than 75% are singletons. Specimen: peripheral blood. These receptor sequences come from a woman aged 40 to 55 with acute or convalescent COVID-19.

The chain couples TRBV18 to TRBJ2-3; no clear D. The CDR3 has 12 residues. Trimming pared 3 bases from V and 4 bases from J, leaving 5 bases between. The V gene's germline CDR1 is KGHSH and CDR2 LQKENI. The CDR3 DNA follows: TGTGCCAGCTCACCCCTTTCAGATACGCAGTATTTT. Its translation: CASSPLSDTQYF.

This sequence joins TRBV28 and TRBJ1-2; 8 nucleotides match TRBD1. This CDR3 region has 16 residues. CDR1 is MDHEN and CDR2 is SYDVKM in the germline V gene. The V and J ends lost 7 bases and 1 base, in that order; junction bases with no gene match: 11. CDR3 amino acids: CASTPAGQGLNYGYTF. The CDR3 DNA reads as TGTGCCAGCACCCCAGCCGGACAGGGACTTAACTATGGCTACACCTTC.

The sample holds one count of this clone. V gene TRBV9 combines with J gene TRBJ1-1; TRBD1 agrees at 8 bases. From germline, CDR1 is SGDLS and CDR2 YYNGEE. Trimming took 3 bases from V and 4 from J; bases not matched to a gene: 5. The CDR3 totals 14 residues. The CDR3 protein is CASSGSQGVTEAFF. In nucleotides, the CDR3 is TGTGCCAGCAGCGGGTCACAGGGGGTCACTGAAGCTTTCTTT. The full variable domain, its missing parts supplied by reference TRBV9 and TRBJ1-1, is DSGVTQTPKHLITATGQRVTLRCSPRSGDLSVYWYQQSLDQGLQFLIQYYNGEERAKGNILERFSAQQFPDLHSELNLSSLELGDSALYFCASSGSQGVTEAFFGQGTRLTVV.

The V and J genes are TRBV6-5 and TRBJ1-4; 7 bases are shared with TRBD1. The CDR3 spans 15 residues. V shed 9 bases and J 4 bases; nucleotides not matched to a gene: 11. Germline values: CDR1 MNHEY, CDR2 SVGAGI. In DNA, the CDR3 is TGTGCCAGACAGACAGGGTATGAGAGTAATGAAAAACTGTTTTTT. It encodes CARQTGYESNEKLFF.

The CDR3 loop is CASSLRDTSYEQYF. The CDR3 bases are TGCGCCAGCAGCTTACGGGACACCTCCTACGAGCAGTACTTC. This rearrangement joins TRBV5-1 to TRBJ2-7, with a tentative D call TRBD1 (6 bases). The CDR3 length is 14 residues. The V end lost 2 bases, the J end lost 0 bases, and 9 bases lay between the germline ends. Germline CDR1 SGHRS, CDR2 YFSETQ.

The CDR3 loop is CASSARTYYEQYF. In DNA, the CDR3 is TGTGCCAGCAGTGCCCGGACTTACTACGAGCAGTACTTC. The J gene is TRBJ2-7, the V gene TRBV6-2 or TRBV6-3; tentatively, D is TRBD2 (5 bases). V shed 5 bases and J shed 3 bases, with 11 bases lying between them. CDR1 is MNHEY, CDR2 SVGEGT, per germline. The CDR3 covers 13 residues.

This clone was recorded many times. V and J are TRBV28 and TRBJ2-5, with 8 bases identical to TRBD2. The V and J ends lost 4 bases and 7 bases, in that order; junction bases with no gene match: 8. This CDR3 comprises 14 residues. CDR1 is MDHEN and CDR2 is SYDVKM in the germline V gene. For the CDR3, the DNA is TGTGCCAGCAGTTGGACTAGCTTAACGGGGACCCAGTACTTC. Translation gives CASSWTSLTGTQYF.

V usage is TRBV5-5 and J usage is TRBJ1-1; D is ambiguous. The CDR3 has 16 residues. Germline V gene sequence: CDR1 SGHKS, CDR2 YYEKEE (reference sequence). The ends were cut back, 0 bases at V and 4 bases at J, with 16 bases in the middle. The CDR3 reads CASSLELALSTTEAFF. For the CDR3, the DNA is TGTGCCAGCAGCTTGGAACTAGCCCTTTCTACCACTGAAGCTTTCTTT.

V usage is TRBV11-2 and J usage is TRBJ2-7; 8 positions agree with TRBD1. Germline V gene lookup returns CDR1 SGHAT and CDR2 FQNNGV. J was trimmed by 4 bases and V by 4 bases; bases with no gene match: 9. The CDR3 runs to 15 residues. The CDR3 loop is CASSSIPTGAYEQYF. The CDR3 DNA is TGTGCCAGCAGCTCCATCCCGACAGGGGCATACGAGCAGTACTTC.